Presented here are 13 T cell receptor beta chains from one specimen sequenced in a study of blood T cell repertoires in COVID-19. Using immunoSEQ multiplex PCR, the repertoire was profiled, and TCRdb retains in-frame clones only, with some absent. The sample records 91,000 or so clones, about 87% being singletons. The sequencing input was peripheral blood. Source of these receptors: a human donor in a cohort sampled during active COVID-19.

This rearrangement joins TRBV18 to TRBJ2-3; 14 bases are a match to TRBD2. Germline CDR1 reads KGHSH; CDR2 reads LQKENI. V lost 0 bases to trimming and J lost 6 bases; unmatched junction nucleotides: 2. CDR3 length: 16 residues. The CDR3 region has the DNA TGTGCCAGCTCACCACCGGGACTAGCGGGAGCGGATACGCAGTATTTT. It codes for CASSPPGLAGADTQYF.

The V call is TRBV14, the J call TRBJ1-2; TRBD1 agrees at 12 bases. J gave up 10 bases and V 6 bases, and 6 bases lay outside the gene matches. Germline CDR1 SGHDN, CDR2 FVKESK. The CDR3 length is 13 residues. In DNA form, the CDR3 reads TGTGCCAGCAGTTCGGGACAGGGGGCACACTACACCTTC. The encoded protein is CASSSGQGAHYTF.

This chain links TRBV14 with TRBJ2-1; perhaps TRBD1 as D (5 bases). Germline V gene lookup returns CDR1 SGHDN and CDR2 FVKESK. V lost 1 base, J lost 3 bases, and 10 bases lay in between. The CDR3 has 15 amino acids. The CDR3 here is CASSQGAGHYNEQFF. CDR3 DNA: TGTGCCAGCAGCCAAGGGGCAGGGCACTACAATGAGCAGTTCTTC. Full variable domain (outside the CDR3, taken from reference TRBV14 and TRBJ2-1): EAGVTQFPSHSVIEKGQTVTLRCDPISGHDNLYWYRRVMGKEIKFLLHFVKESKQDESGMPNNRFLAERTGGTYSTLKVQPAELEDSGVYFCASSQGAGHYNEQFFGPGTRLTVL.

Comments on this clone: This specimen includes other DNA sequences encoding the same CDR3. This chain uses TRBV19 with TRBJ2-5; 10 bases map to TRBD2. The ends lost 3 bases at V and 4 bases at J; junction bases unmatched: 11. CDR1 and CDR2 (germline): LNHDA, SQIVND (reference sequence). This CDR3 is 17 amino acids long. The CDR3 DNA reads TGTGCCAGTAGTATTGGAAGCGGGGGGGCCCTAGGAGAGACCCAGTACTTC. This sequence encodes CASSIGSGGALGETQYF.

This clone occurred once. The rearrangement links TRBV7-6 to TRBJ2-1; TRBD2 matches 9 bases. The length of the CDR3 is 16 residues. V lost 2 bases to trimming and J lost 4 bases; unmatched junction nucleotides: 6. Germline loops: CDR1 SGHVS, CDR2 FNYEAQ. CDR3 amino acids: CASSLNPSGKYNEQFF. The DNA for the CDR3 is TGTGCCAGCAGCTTAAACCCTAGCGGGAAGTACAATGAGCAGTTCTTC.

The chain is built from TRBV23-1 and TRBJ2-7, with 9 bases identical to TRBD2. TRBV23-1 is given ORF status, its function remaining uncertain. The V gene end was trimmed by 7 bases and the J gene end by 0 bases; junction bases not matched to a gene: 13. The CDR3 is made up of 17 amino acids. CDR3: CASKYRVLAGPSYEQYF. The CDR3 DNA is TGCGCCAGCAAGTACAGGGTGCTAGCGGGACCCTCCTACGAGCAGTACTTC.

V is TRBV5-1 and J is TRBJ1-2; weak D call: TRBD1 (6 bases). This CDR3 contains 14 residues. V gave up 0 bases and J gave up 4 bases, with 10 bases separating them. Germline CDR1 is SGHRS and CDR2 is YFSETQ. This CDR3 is CASSLETGPYGYTF. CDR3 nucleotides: TGCGCCAGCAGCTTGGAGACAGGCCCCTATGGCTACACCTTC.

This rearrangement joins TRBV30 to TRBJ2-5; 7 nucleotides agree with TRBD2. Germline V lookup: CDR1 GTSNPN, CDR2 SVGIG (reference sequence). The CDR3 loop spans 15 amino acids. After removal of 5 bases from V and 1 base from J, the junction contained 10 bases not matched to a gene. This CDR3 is CAWGGLLATQETQYF. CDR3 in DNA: TGTGCCTGGGGAGGGTTACTAGCGACCCAAGAGACCCAGTACTTC.

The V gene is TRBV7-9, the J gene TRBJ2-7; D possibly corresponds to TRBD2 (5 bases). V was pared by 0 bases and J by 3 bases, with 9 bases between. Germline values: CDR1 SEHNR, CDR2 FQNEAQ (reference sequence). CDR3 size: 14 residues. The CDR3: CASSLAVGIYEQYF. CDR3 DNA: TGTGCCAGCAGCTTAGCGGTCGGGATCTACGAGCAGTACTTC.

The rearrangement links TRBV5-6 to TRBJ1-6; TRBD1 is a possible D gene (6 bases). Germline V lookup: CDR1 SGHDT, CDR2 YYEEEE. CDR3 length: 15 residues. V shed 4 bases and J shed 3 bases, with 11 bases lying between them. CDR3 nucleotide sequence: TGTGCCAGCAGCCTTGGGACACACTATAATTCACCCCTCCACTTT. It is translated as CASSLGTHYNSPLHF.

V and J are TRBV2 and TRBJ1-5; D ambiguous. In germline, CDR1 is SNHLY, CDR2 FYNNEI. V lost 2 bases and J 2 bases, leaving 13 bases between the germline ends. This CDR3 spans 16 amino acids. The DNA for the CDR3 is TGTGCCAGCAGTGAACCCTTAGTTGGAGGCAATCAGCCCCAGCATTTT. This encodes CASSEPLVGGNQPQHF. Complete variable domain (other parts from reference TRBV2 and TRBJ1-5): EPEVTQTPSHQVTQMGQEVILRCVPISNHLYFYWYRQILGQKVEFLVSFYNNEISEKSEIFDDQFSVERPDGSNFTLKIRSTKLEDSAMYFCASSEPLVGGNQPQHFGDGTRLSIL.

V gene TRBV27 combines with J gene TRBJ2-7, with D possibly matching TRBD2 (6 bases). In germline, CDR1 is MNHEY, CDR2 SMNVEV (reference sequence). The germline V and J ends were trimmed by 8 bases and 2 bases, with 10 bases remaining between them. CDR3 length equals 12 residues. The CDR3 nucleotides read TGTGCCAGCGGGCGGGGTGCCTACGAGCAGTACTTC. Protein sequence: CASGRGAYEQYF.

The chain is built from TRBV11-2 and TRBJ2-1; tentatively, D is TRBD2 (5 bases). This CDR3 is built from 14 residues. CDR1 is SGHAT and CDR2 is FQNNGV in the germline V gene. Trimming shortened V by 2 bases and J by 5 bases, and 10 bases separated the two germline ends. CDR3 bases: TGTGCCAGCAGCTTATACCGGGGAAACAATGAGCAGTTCTTC. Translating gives CASSLYRGNNEQFF.